The rows below give T cell receptor beta chains drawn from one sample of a study of regulatory T cells in long-lasting Graves disease. One entry per CDR3 protein, called by TCRdb with MiXCR from the multiplex PCR reads. This sample has hundreds of thousands of distinct CDR3 sequences; roughly a sixth occur once, and the top ten carry 25% to 30%. These data were also filed under a second study, of T cells in Graves' hyperthyroidism and ophthalmopathy.

The source was peripheral blood mononuclear cells (PBMCs), collected at new diagnosis, from a patient treated with antithyroid drugs. The receptors here all came from a middle-aged man with Graves disease. Each CDR3 is given with its conserved first and last residue. Each record gives: CDR3 DNA, CDR3 protein, J gene, clone size, D gene, V gene. The D gene is left open where the match is weak. Part of the rows lack a size; the others show once, few, many or a class for expanded clones.

TGTGCCAGCAGCCATCGGGACGGTGGCTACACCTTC | CASSHRDGGYTF | TRBJ1-2 | few | . | TRBV7-2
TGTGCCAGCAGCTCCCTAGCGTTCGGTAGCACAGATACGCAGTATTTT | CASSSLAFGSTDTQYF | TRBJ2-3 | . | . | TRBV11-3
TGTGCCAGTAGTGCGAAACAGGGGTACAATGAGCAGTTCTTC | CASSAKQGYNEQFF | TRBJ2-1 | . | TRBD1 | TRBV19
TGCGCCAGCAGCTTGGGTCTGGTGGGTACCCCAGAGACCCAGTACTTC | CASSLGLVGTPETQYF | TRBJ2-5 | . | . | TRBV5-1
TGTGCCAGCGCGGCAGGGAACTATGGCTACACCTTC | CASAAGNYGYTF | TRBJ1-2 | many | . | TRBV6-1
TGTGCCAGCAGTTGGGCCGACTATAATTCACCCCTCCACTTT | CASSWADYNSPLHF | TRBJ1-6 | many | . | TRBV27
TGTGCCAGCAGTTTATTCGGGACAGGCAACTATGGCTACACCTTC | CASSLFGTGNYGYTF | TRBJ1-2 | once | TRBD1 | TRBV27
TGTGCCAGTAGCAACCGGGACAGGGGATTTCACGAGCAGTACTTC | CASSNRDRGFHEQYF | TRBJ2-7 | . | TRBD1 | TRBV19
TGCGCCAGCAGCCAAGAGTCGTACCCTAGGGGCAGTATACGCAGCTCCTATAATTCACCCCTCCACTTT | CASSQESYPRGSIRSSYNSPLHF | TRBJ1-6 | . | . | TRBV4-1
TGCGCCAGCAGCCAAGACGAGGGTGTCACTAGCGGGGATTCAGATACGCAGTATTTT | CASSQDEGVTSGDSDTQYF | TRBJ2-3 | . | TRBD2 | TRBV4-1
TGCGCCAGCAGCTCCGAGGGGGGGGGGCAAGAGACCCAGTACTTC | CASSSEGGGQETQYF | TRBJ2-5 | . | . | TRBV5-1
TGTGCCAGCAGTTTAGGTCGAGGGACTACCTATGGCTACACCTTC | CASSLGRGTTYGYTF | TRBJ1-2 | many | . | TRBV28
TGTGCCAGCAGTGAAAACCCGGGGGCCAGTTCACCCCTCCACTTT | CASSENPGASSPLHF | TRBJ1-6 | . | . | TRBV6-1
TGTGCCAGCAGCCAAGTAGAAAACACCGGGGAGCTGTTTTTT | CASSQVENTGELFF | TRBJ2-2 | many | . | TRBV4-2
TGTGCCAGCAGTTTAGCGGGGGCCGGGGAGCTGTTTTTT | CASSLAGAGELFF | TRBJ2-2 | many | . | TRBV12-3/TRBV12-4
TGTGCCAGTAGTATGGGACAAGGAGCTTTCTTT | CASSMGQGAFF | TRBJ1-1 | . | . | TRBV19
TGCAGTGCTAGGGAGGGTAGCGGGGGTTTCAGGGAGCAGTTCTTC | CSAREGSGGFREQFF | TRBJ2-1 | few | TRBD2 | TRBV20-1
TGTGCCACCAGCAGACAGGGCTACGAGCAGTACTTC | CATSRQGYEQYF | TRBJ2-7 | few | . | TRBV15
TGTGCCAGCAGCCCGAGGTCTTGGTTATGGGACGAGCAGTACTTC | CASSPRSWLWDEQYF | TRBJ2-7 | . | . | TRBV28
TGCAGCGTTGGGGAGGGTCACACTGAAGCTTTCTTT | CSVGEGHTEAFF | TRBJ1-1 | . | . | TRBV29-1
TGTGCCAGCAGGCCCCCGGGAGCGGGAACCTACGAGCAGTACTTC | CASRPPGAGTYEQYF | TRBJ2-7 | many | TRBD2 | TRBV6-1
TGTGCCGGCAGTCGAGGACTAGCGGGGTACTCCTACAATGAGCAGTTCTTC | CAGSRGLAGYSYNEQFF | TRBJ2-1 | few | TRBD2 | TRBV7-2
TGTGCCAGCAGTTTGCCAGGTTCCCCCGTCCAGTACTTC | CASSLPGSPVQYF | TRBJ2-5 | many | . | TRBV28
TGCGCCAGCAGCCCAACGGGACAGGGTCACAATGAGCAGTTCTTC | CASSPTGQGHNEQFF | TRBJ2-1 | many | TRBD1 | TRBV5-1
TGTGCCACCAGCGGTACAGGGGACCCCTACGAGCAGTACTTC | CATSGTGDPYEQYF | TRBJ2-7 | many | TRBD1 | TRBV15
TGTGCCTGGAGTATACCGGCCTCCTACGAGCAGTACTTC | CAWSIPASYEQYF | TRBJ2-7 | few | . | TRBV30
TGTGCCAGCAGGGAATGGGGGGACAGCACAGATACGCAGTATTTT | CASREWGDSTDTQYF | TRBJ2-3 | many | . | TRBV7-8
TGCGCCAGCAGCCGGGACAGGGGGCTCGAGCAGTACTTC | CASSRDRGLEQYF | TRBJ2-7 | many | TRBD1 | TRBV5-5
TGTGCCAGCAGCTTGCCCGGGGCCAGCTCACCCCTCCACTTT | CASSLPGASSPLHF | TRBJ1-6 | . | . | TRBV11-3
TGTGCCATTACACCGGGACAGGGAGGGTACAATGAGCAGTTCTTC | CAITPGQGGYNEQFF | TRBJ2-1 | . | TRBD1 | TRBV28
TGTGCCAGCAGAATCGGGACGACCAGCTCCTATAATTCACCCCTCCACTTT | CASRIGTTSSYNSPLHF | TRBJ1-6 | few | . | TRBV11-1
TGTGCCAGCTCGCCATACAGTGCTTCTTACTACGAGCAGTACTTC | CASSPYSASYYEQYF | TRBJ2-7 | many | . | TRBV18
TGTGCCAGCAGCGTAGGCCCCGAGTGGCGGGGGACCACAGATACGCAGTATTTT | CASSVGPEWRGTTDTQYF | TRBJ2-3 | many | TRBD2 | TRBV9
TGTGCCAGCTCGCCCATTCCCACTACCCTCTCCTACGAGCAGTACTTC | CASSPIPTTLSYEQYF | TRBJ2-7 | . | . | TRBV18
TGTGCCAGCAGCCCGGGACAAACGATGGAGACCCAGTACTTC | CASSPGQTMETQYF | TRBJ2-5 | many | . | TRBV7-9
TGTGCCAGCAGTTCCCTTGTTCAGCCCCAGCATTTT | CASSSLVQPQHF | TRBJ1-5 | . | . | TRBV12-3/TRBV12-4
TGTGCCACCAGCCGAAAGCTCCGGGAGCTCATCCCCGAGCAGTACTTC | CATSRKLRELIPEQYF | TRBJ2-7 | . | . | TRBV15
TGTGCCAGCAGTGATAGAACAGATACGCAGTATTTT | CASSDRTDTQYF | TRBJ2-3 | many | . | TRBV2
TGTGCCAGCTCACCTCGGGTAGGGGGCGGAGAGACCCAGTACTTC | CASSPRVGGGETQYF | TRBJ2-5 | many | TRBD1 | TRBV18
TGTGCCAGCAGTTTAAAGGGTCTTAGAACTCTGTATTTT | CASSLKGLRTLYF | TRBJ2-3 | many | . | TRBV28
TGTGCCAGCAGTGCTTTGAGAGGCGTACAAGAGACCCAGTACTTC | CASSALRGVQETQYF | TRBJ2-5 | many | . | TRBV28
TGTGCCAGCAGCTCGACCCCGGGACAGGGGGCCGAGCAGTACTTC | CASSSTPGQGAEQYF | TRBJ2-7 | . | TRBD1 | TRBV7-9
TGTGCCAGCAGACTAGACGGGGAGACCCAGTACTTC | CASRLDGETQYF | TRBJ2-5 | many | . | TRBV6-2/TRBV6-3
TGTGCCAGCAGCATAGGACAGGGGAGGAACTACGAGCAGTACTTC | CASSIGQGRNYEQYF | TRBJ2-7 | many | TRBD1 | TRBV6-1
TGCAGCGCGGGGACTAGCGGGGTCACAGATACGCAGTATTTT | CSAGTSGVTDTQYF | TRBJ2-3 | many | TRBD2 | TRBV29-1
TGTGCCAGCAGCGTCAATAGACTAGCGGGATACAATGAGCAGTTCTTC | CASSVNRLAGYNEQFF | TRBJ2-1 | . | TRBD2 | TRBV9
TGTGCCAGCAGCGTAGTTGCGACAGGGGGTGAAGCTTTCTTT | CASSVVATGGEAFF | TRBJ1-1 | . | TRBD1 | TRBV9
TGTGCCAGCAGCTTAAATCGGGTTGCTCCCAATGAGCAGTTCTTC | CASSLNRVAPNEQFF | TRBJ2-1 | many | . | TRBV7-3
TGTGCCAGCACAGTCAGCTTAATGGGACAGGGCGCAGATACGCAGTATTTT | CASTVSLMGQGADTQYF | TRBJ2-3 | many | TRBD1 | TRBV7-2
TGTGCCATCAGTGATTGGACTAGCGGGCAGCCCCAGCATTTT | CAISDWTSGQPQHF | TRBJ1-5 | many | . | TRBV10-3
TGTGCCTGCAGCCAAGGGACAGGGGGCTACGAGCAGTACTTC | CACSQGTGGYEQYF | TRBJ2-7 | . | TRBD1 | TRBV3-1
TGTGCCAGCAGTCCAACGCGAGGGACCGAAATTAGCTCCTATAATTCACCCCTCCACTTT | CASSPTRGTEISSYNSPLHF | TRBJ1-6 | many | . | TRBV28
TGTGCCAGCAGCTCCATATTCGCAAATTCACCCCTCCACTTT | CASSSIFANSPLHF | TRBJ1-6 | many | . | TRBV7-8